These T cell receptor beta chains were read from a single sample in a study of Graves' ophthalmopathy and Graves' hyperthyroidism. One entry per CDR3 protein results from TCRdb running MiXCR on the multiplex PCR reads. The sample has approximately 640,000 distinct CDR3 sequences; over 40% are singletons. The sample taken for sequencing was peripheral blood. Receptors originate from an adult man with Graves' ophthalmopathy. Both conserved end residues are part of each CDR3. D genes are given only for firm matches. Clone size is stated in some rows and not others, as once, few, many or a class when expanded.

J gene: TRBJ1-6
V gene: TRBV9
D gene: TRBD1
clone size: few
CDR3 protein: CASSSPTTGYNSPLHF
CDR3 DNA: TGTGCCAGCAGTTCCCCAACGACAGGGTATAATTCACCCCTCCACTTT

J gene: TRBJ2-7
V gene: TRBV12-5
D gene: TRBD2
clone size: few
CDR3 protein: CASSYSASGSSYEQYF
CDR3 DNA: TGTGCCAGCAGTTACTCGGCTAGCGGGAGCTCCTACGAGCAGTACTTC

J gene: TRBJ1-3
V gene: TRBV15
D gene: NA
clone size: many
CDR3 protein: CATSRAGSFGNTIYF
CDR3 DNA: TGTGCCACCAGCCGCGCGGGGAGCTTTGGAAACACCATATATTTT

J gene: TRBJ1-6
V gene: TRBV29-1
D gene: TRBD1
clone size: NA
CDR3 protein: CSVRDRGGSPLHF
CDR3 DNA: TGCAGCGTCCGGGACAGGGGAGGCTCACCCCTCCACTTT

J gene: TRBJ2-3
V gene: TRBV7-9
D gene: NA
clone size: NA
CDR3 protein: CASSSTRRTRASTDTQYF
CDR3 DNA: TGTGCCAGCAGTTCGACTAGGCGAACCCGGGCTAGCACAGATACGCAGTATTTT

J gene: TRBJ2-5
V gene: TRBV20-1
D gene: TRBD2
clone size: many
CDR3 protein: CSAARAAGGQETQYF
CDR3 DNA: TGCAGTGCAGCCCGAGCAGCGGGGGGCCAAGAGACCCAGTACTTC

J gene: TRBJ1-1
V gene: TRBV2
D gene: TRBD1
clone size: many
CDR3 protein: CASRERETGEEWTEAFF
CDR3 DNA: TGTGCCAGCAGGGAAAGGGAGACAGGGGAGGAATGGACTGAAGCTTTCTTT

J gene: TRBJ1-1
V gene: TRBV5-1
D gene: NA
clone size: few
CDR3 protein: CASSFLGEGNTEAFF
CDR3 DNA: TGCGCCAGCAGCTTTTTAGGGGAGGGGAACACTGAAGCTTTCTTT

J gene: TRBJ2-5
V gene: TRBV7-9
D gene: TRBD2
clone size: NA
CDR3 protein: CASSWAPGGPETQYF
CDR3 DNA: TGTGCCAGCAGCTGGGCCCCGGGAGGCCCAGAGACCCAGTACTTC

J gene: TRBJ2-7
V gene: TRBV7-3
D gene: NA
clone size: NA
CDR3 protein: CASSPNIMGEQYF
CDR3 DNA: TGTGCCAGCAGCCCAAACATAATGGGCGAGCAGTACTTC

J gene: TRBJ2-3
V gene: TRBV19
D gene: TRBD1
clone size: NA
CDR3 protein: CASRSTGGSDTQYF
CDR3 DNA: TGTGCCAGTAGGTCGACAGGGGGTTCAGATACGCAGTATTTT

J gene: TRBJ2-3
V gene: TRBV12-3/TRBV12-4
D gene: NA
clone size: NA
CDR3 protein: CASRLRGRADTQYF
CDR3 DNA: TGTGCCAGCAGATTAAGGGGGAGGGCAGATACGCAGTATTTT

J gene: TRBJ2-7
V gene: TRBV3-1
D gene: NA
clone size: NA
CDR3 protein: CASSPSDRDAVF
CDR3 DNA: TGTGCCAGCAGCCCTTCCGACCGGGACGCTGTGTTC

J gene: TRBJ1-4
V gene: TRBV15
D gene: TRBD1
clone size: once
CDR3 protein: CATSRLAGDREVIGEKLFF
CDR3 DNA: TGTGCCACCAGCCGCCTGGCGGGGGACAGGGAGGTAATCGGTGAAAAACTGTTTTTT

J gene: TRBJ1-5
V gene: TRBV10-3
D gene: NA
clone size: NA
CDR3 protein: CAISGSGPSVPYQPQHF
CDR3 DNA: TGTGCCATCAGTGGATCGGGACCCTCGGTCCCGTACCAGCCCCAGCATTTT

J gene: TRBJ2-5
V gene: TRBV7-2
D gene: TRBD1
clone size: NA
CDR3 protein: CASSARTGGNGETQYF
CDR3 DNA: TGTGCCAGCAGCGCTAGGACAGGGGGCAACGGAGAGACCCAGTACTTC

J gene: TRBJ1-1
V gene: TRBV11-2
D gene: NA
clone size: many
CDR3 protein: CASSQTTGFTEAFF
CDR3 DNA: TGTGCCAGCAGTCAAACCACAGGGTTCACTGAAGCTTTCTTT

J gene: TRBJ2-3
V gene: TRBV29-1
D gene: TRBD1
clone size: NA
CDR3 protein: CSVEGPGQESTDTQYF
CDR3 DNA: TGCAGCGTTGAAGGGCCCGGACAGGAAAGCACAGATACGCAGTATTTT

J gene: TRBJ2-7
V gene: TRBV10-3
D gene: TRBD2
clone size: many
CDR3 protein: CAISALGGRASEQYF
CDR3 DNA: TGTGCCATCAGCGCGTTGGGCGGGAGGGCGTCCGAGCAGTACTTC

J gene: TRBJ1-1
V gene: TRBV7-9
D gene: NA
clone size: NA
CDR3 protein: CASSFSVSTEAFF
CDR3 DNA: TGTGCCAGCAGCTTCTCGGTAAGCACTGAAGCTTTCTTT

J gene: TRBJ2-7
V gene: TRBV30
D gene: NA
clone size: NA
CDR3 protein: CAWSGSYEQYF
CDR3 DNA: TGTGCCTGGTCGGGGTCCTACGAGCAGTACTTC

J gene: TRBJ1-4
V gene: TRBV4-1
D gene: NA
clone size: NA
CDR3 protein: CASSQDRRATNEKLFF
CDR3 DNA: TGCGCCAGCAGCCAAGATCGGAGGGCAACTAATGAAAAACTGTTTTTT